This T cell receptor (beta chain) was sequenced during a study of metastatic and nonmetastatic thyroid tumors. TCRdb re-called clones via MiXCR from the PCR reads. There are 7,000 to 10,000 clones in the sample; less than 30% occur only once, and 21% lies in the top ten. Trimming pared 10 bases from V and 7 bases from J, leaving 17 bases between. This CDR3 region has 13 residues. The entire patient cohort was treatment-naive prior to thyroid surgery. Sample: tumor tissue. This receptor was identified in a female donor with papillary thyroid cancer or a benign thyroid nodule (not recorded which). Some clones in this sample may be carry-over from other donors' samples. This chain links TRBV12-3 or TRBV12-4 with TRBJ1-5; D gene uncertain. The CDR3 region is CAIILSTGQPQHF. DNA for the CDR3: TGTGCCATCATTTTATCGACGGGACAGCCCCAGCATTTT.